The rows below give T cell receptor beta chains drawn from one sample of a study of cytomegalovirus exposure and HLA in healthy donors. Sequencing was performed with immunoSEQ multiplex PCR; in TCRdb, only in-frame clones are kept and a portion is missing. The table has 87,000 or so clones, 7.5% to 8.5% seen once. Sequenced material: PBMCs. All receptors come from a man aged 50 to 60 in good health and CMV-seronegative. CDR3s include the opening cysteine and the closing phenylalanine or tryptophan. Fields, in order: V gene, J gene, CDR3 protein.

V: TRBV7-2; J: TRBJ2-3; CDR3: CASSLAAQGGTDTQYF
V: TRBV5-4; J: TRBJ1-2; CDR3: CASSYFSGQNYGYTF
V: TRBV11-1; J: TRBJ2-1; CDR3: CASSSQDRRSYNEQFF
V: TRBV13; J: TRBJ1-2; CDR3: CASSSTADYGYTF
V: TRBV2; J: TRBJ1-1; CDR3: CGIWTGDGKAFF
V: TRBV5-4; J: TRBJ2-4; CDR3: CASSFPGTENIQYF
V: TRBV9; J: TRBJ2-5; CDR3: CASSPQGAETQYF
V: TRBV28; J: TRBJ2-2; CDR3: CASSDSQITWGELFF
V: TRBV7-2; J: TRBJ2-7; CDR3: CASSLGRGAYEQYF
V: TRBV30; J: TRBJ2-1; CDR3: CAGPGQGYGEQFF
V: TRBV7-8; J: TRBJ2-5; CDR3: CASSRDRLQETQYF
V: TRBV10-3; J: TRBJ1-2; CDR3: CAISERPGQFNYGYTF
V: TRBV5-1; J: TRBJ1-5; CDR3: CASSEETNQPQHF
V: TRBV30; J: TRBJ2-7; CDR3: CAWSQGVGFVYF
V: TRBV6-1; J: TRBJ2-1; CDR3: CASSEREGQGYNEQFF
V: TRBV30; J: TRBJ1-5; CDR3: CASAEGTSQNQPQHF
V: TRBV28; J: TRBJ2-7; CDR3: CASSSPGQAPYEQYF
V: TRBV11-2; J: TRBJ2-2; CDR3: CASSFGAPNTGELFF
V: TRBV5-6; J: TRBJ1-6; CDR3: CASSLAPGRLNSPLHF